This section outlines one T cell receptor beta chain sequence together with its context. Mismatch with germline at one junction end may stem from a read error. The sample comes from a study of blood T cell repertoires in COVID-19. The CDR3 is made up of 17 amino acids. CDR1 and CDR2 from the germline V gene are MGHRA and YSYEKL. Source study methods: Quantification of nucleated cells was approximated via reference gene primer amplification. TCRdb's table, derived via immunoSEQ multiplex PCR, lists solely in-frame clones and lacks some. Clone size and the V and J calls come from that table; the DNA yielded D and trimming. The sample contains several thousand clones, around four fifths of which appear only once.

The chain uses TRBV4-1 and TRBJ2-3; D is perhaps TRBD2 (7 bases). The specimen was peripheral blood. The sequence was obtained from a human donor in a cohort sampled during active COVID-19. CDR3 in amino acids: CASSHARGGAGTDTQSF. The CDR3 coding sequence is TGCGCCAGCAGCCACGCGAGGGGGGGGGCAGGCACAGATACGCAGTCTTTT.